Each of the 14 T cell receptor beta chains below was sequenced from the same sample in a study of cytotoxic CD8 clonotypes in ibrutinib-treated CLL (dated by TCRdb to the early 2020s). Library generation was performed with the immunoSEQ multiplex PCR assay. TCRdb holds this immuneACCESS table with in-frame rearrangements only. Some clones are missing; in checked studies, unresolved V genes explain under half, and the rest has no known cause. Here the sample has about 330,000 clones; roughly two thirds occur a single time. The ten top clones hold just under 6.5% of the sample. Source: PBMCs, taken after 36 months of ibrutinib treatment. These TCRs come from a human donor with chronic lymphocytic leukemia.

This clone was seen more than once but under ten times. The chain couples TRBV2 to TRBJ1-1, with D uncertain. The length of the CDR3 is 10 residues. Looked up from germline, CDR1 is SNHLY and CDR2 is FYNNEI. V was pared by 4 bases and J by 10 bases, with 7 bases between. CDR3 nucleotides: TGTGCCAGCAGTGGCTGGGGAGCTTTCTTT. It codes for CASSGWGAFF. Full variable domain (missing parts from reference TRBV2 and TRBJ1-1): EPEVTQTPSHQVTQMGQEVILRCVPISNHLYFYWYRQILGQKVEFLVSFYNNEISEKSEIFDDQFSVERPDGSNFTLKIRSTKLEDSAMYFCASSGWGAFFGQGTRLTVV.

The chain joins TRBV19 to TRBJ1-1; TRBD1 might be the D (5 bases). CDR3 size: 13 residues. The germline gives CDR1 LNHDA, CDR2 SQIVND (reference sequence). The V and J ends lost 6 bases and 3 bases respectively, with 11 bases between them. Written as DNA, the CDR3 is TGTGCCAGTAGCGGAGAGGGGTACACTGAAGCTTTCTTT. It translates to CASSGEGYTEAFF.

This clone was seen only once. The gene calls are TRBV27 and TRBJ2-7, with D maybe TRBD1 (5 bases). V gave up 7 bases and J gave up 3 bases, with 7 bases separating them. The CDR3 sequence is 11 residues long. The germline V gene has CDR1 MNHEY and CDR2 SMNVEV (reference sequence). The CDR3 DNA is TGTGCCAGCAAAAGGGGCTACGAGCAGTACTTC. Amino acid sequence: CASKRGYEQYF.

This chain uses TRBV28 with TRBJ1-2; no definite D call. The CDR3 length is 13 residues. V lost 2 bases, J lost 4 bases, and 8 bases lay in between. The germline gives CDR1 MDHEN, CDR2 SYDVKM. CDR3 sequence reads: CASSLVTSYGYTF. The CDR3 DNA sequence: TGTGCCAGCAGTTTAGTGACATCCTATGGCTACACCTTC.

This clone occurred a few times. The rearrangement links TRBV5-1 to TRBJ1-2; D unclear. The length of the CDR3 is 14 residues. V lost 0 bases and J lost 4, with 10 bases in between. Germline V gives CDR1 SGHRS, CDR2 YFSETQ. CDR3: CASSLAIASYGYTF. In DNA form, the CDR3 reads TGCGCCAGCAGCTTGGCAATCGCATCCTATGGCTACACCTTC.

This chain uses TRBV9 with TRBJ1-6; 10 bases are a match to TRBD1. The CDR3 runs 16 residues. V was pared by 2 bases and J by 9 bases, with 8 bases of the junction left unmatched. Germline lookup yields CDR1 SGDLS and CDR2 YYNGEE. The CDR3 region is CASSVWTGGNGSPLHF. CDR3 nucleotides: TGTGCCAGCAGCGTCTGGACAGGGGGGAATGGTTCACCCCTCCACTTT.

The CDR3 sequence is CASGPPGQRNTEAFF. The CDR3 DNA is TGTGCTAGTGGTCCACCGGGACAAAGGAACACTGAAGCTTTCTTT. The chain has TRBV12-5 and TRBJ1-1; D perhaps matches TRBD1 (6 bases). In germline, CDR1 is LGHNT, CDR2 FRNRAP. Deletions cut 5 bases from V and 1 base from J, with 14 bases between. This CDR3 contains 15 residues. Together with reference TRBV12-5 and TRBJ1-1, the CDR3 gives the full variable domain: DARVTQTPRHKVTEMGQEVTMRCQPILGHNTVFWYRQTMMQGLELLAYFRNRAPLDDSGMPKDRFSAEMPDATLATLKIQPSEPRDSAVYFCASGPPGQRNTEAFFGQGTRLTVV.

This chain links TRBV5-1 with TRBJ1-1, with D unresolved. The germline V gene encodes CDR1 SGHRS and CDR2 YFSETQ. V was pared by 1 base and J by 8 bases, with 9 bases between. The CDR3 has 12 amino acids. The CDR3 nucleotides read TGCGCCAGCAGCTTGAACCAGGTGGAAGCTTTCTTT. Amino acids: CASSLNQVEAFF.

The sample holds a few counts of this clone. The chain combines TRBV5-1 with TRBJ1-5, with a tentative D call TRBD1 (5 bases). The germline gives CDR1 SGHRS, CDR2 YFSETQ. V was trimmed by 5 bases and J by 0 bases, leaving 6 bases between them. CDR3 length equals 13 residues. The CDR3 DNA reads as TGCGCCAGCAGGACAGATAGCAATCAGCCCCAGCATTTT. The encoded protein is CASRTDSNQPQHF.

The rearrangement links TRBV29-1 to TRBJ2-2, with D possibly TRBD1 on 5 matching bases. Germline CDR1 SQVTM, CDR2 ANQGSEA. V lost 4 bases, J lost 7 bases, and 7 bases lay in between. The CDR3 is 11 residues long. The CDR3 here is CSVVTDGELFF. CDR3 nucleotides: TGCAGCGTTGTGACAGACGGGGAGCTGTTTTTT.

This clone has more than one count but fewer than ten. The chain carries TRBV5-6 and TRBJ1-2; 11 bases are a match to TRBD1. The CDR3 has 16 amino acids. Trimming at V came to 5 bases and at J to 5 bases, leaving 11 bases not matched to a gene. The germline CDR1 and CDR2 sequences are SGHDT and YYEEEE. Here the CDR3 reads CASSFVPGQGGYGYTF. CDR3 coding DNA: TGTGCCAGCAGTTTCGTACCGGGACAGGGGGGTTATGGCTACACCTTC.

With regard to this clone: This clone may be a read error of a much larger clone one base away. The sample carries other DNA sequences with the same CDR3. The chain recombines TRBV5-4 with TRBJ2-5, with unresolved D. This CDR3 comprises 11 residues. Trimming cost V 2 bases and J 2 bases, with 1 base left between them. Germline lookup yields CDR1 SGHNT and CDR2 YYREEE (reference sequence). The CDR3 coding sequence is TGTGCCAGCAGCTTTCAAGAGACCCAGTACTTC. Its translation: CASSFQETQYF.

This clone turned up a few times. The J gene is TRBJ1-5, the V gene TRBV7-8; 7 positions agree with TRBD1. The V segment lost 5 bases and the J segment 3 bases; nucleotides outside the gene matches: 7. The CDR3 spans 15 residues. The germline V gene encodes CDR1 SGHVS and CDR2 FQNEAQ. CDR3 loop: CASSTETGYNQPQHF. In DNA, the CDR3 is TGTGCCAGCAGCACAGAGACAGGGTACAATCAGCCCCAGCATTTT.

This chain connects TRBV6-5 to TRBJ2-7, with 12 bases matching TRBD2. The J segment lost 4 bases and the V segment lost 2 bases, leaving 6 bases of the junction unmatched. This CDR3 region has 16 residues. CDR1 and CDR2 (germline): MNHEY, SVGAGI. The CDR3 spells CASSYEASGGAYEQYF. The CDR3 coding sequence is TGTGCCAGCAGTTACGAAGCTAGCGGGGGGGCATACGAGCAGTACTTC.